This TCR beta chain stems from a study of CD8 T cells in ankylosing spondylitis. In TCRdb, the 5' RACE reads were re-called with MiXCR into one record per CDR3 protein. Of some 200,000 distinct CDR3 sequences listed, more than 25% were seen once; the top ten hold less than 8.5%. This CDR3 contains 14 residues. V dropped 6 bases and J dropped 4; count of bases not matched to a gene: 5. General study results and limits: Clones tied to disease were said to be significantly enriched in matched ankylosing spondylitis synovial fluid. Some motif variants had been reported before (in reactive arthritis synovial fluid and blood). Ankylosing spondylitis blood appeared to carry a characteristic TCR beta motif of under ten highly homologous variants.

This clonotype was counted only a few times. The antigen remains unidentified. A much larger clone differs by one base, so this may be a read error. The chain uses TRBV12-3 or TRBV12-4 and TRBJ2-1, with TRBD2 matching over 8 bases. Sequencing was performed on blood, either unsorted or a sorted T cell fraction (not recorded which). The TCR sequence derives from a male donor with ankylosing spondylitis or in good health (not recorded which). The CDR3 here is CASRRGGTYNEQFF. CDR3 nucleotide sequence: TGTGCCAGCAGACGGGGGGGAACATACAATGAGCAGTTCTTC.